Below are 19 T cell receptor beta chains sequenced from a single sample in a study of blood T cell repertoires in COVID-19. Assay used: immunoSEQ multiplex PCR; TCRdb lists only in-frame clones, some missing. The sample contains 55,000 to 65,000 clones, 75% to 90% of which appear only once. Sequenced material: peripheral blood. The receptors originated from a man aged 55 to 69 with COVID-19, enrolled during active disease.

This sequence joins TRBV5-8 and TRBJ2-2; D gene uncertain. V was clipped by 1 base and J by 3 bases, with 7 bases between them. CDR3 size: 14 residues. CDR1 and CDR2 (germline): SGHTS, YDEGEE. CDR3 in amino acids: CASSLTTYTGELFF. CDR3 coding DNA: TGTGCCAGCAGCTTGACGACTTACACCGGGGAGCTGTTTTTT.

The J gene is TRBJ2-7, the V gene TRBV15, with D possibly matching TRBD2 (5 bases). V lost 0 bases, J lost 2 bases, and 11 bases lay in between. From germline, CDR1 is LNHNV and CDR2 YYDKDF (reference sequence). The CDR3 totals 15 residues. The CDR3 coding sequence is TGTGCCACCAGCAGAGATCCGACGGGGACCTACGAGCAGTACTTC. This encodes CATSRDPTGTYEQYF.

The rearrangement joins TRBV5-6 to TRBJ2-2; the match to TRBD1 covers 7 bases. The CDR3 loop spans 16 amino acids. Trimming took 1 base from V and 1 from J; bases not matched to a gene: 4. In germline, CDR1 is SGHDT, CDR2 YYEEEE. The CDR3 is CASSLRQGRNTGELFF. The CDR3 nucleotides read TGTGCCAGCAGCTTGAGACAGGGTAGGAACACCGGGGAGCTGTTTTTT. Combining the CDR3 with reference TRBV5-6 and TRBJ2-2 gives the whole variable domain DAGVTQSPTHLIKTRGQQVTLRCSPKSGHDTVSWYQQALGQGPQFIFQYYEEEERQRGNFPDRFSGHQFPNYSSELNVNALLLGDSALYLCASSLRQGRNTGELFFGEGSRLTVL.

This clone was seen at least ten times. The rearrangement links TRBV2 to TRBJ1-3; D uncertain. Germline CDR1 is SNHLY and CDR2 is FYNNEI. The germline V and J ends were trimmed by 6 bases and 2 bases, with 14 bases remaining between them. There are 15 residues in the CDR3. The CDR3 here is CASSSNPPAGNTIYF. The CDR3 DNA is TGTGCCAGCAGCTCGAACCCTCCGGCTGGAAACACCATATATTTT.

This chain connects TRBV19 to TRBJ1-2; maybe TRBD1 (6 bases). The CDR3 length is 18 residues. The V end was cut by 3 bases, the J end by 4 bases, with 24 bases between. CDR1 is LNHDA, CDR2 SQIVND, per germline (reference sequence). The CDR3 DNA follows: TGTGCCAGTAGTATCGGCTTTTTCGGACAGTTCATCCTCTATGGCTACACCTTC. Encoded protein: CASSIGFFGQFILYGYTF.

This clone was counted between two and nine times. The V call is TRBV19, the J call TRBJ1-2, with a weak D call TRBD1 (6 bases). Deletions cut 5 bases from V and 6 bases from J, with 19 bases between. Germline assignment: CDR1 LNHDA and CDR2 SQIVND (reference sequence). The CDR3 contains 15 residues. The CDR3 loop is CASSSQQGAANGYTF. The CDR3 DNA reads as TGTGCCAGTAGTTCCCAACAGGGAGCAGCAAATGGCTACACCTTC.

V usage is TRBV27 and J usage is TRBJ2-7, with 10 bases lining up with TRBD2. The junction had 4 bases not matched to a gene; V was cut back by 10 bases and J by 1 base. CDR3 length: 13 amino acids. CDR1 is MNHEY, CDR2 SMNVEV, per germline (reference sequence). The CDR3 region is CATRTSGSYEQYF. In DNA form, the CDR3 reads TGTGCCACCAGGACTAGCGGATCCTACGAGCAGTACTTC.

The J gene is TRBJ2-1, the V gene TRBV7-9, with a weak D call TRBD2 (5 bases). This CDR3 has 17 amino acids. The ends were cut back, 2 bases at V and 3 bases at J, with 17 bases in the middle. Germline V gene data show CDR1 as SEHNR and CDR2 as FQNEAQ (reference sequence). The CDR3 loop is CASSLPRRFKVYNEQFF. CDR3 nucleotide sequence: TGTGCCAGCAGCTTACCCCGGAGGTTTAAGGTCTACAATGAGCAGTTCTTC.

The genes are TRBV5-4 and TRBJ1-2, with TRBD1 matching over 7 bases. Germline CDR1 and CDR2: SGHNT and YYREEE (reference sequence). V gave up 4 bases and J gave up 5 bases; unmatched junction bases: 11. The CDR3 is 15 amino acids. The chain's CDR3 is CASSGGDRGGYGYTF. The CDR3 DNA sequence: TGTGCCAGCAGCGGTGGGGACAGAGGGGGATATGGCTACACCTTC.

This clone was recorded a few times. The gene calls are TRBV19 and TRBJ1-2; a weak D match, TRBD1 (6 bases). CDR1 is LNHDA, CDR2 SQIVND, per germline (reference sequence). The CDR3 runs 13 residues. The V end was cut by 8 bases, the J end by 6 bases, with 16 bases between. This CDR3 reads CASGPRGANGYTF. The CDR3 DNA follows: TGTGCCAGTGGTCCTCGGGGGGCAAATGGCTACACCTTC.

The chain's CDR3 is CASTPEATDTQYF. In nucleotides, the CDR3 is TGTGCCAGCACCCCAGAGGCCACAGATACGCAGTATTTT. V and J are TRBV5-4 and TRBJ2-3; D is unresolved. Trimming shortened V by 6 bases and J by 2 bases, and 10 bases separated the two germline ends. The CDR3 contains 13 residues. The germline CDR1 and CDR2 sequences are SGHNT and YYREEE (reference sequence).

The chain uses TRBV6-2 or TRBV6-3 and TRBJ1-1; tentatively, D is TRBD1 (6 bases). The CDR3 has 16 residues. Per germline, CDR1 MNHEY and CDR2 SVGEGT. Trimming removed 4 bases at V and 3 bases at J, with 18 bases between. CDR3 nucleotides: TGTGCCAGCAGTTCTCGGAGACAGCCAGGGGACACTGAAGCTTTCTTT. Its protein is CASSSRRQPGDTEAFF.

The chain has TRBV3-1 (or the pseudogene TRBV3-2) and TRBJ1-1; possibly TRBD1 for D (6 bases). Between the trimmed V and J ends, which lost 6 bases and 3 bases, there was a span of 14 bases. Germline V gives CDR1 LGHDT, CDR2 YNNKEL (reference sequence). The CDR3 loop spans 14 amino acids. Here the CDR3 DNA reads TGTGCCAGCAGACAGGGCCCGACGGACACTGAAGCTTTCTTT. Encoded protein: CASRQGPTDTEAFF.

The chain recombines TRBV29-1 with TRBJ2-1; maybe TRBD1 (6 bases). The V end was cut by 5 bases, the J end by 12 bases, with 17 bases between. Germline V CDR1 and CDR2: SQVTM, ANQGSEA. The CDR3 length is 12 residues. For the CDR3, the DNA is TGCAGCGTTCCAGGGGACCGACTCTTGCAGTTCTTC. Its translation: CSVPGDRLLQFF.

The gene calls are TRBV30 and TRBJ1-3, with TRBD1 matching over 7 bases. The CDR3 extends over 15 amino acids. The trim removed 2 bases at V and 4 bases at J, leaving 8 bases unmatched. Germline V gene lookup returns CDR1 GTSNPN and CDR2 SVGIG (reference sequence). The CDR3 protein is CAWSSPGQAGNTIYF. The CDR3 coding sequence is TGTGCCTGGAGTAGCCCAGGACAGGCGGGAAACACCATATATTTT.

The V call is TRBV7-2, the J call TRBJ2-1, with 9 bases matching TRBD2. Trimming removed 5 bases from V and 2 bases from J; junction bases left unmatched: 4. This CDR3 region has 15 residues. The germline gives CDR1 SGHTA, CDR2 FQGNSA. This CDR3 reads CASSITSGPYNEQFF. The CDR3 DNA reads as TGTGCCAGCAGCATTACTAGCGGGCCCTACAATGAGCAGTTCTTC. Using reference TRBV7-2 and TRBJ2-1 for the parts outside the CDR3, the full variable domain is GAGVSQSPSNKVTEKGKDVELRCDPISGHTALYWYRQSLGQGLEFLIYFQGNSAPDKSGLPSDRFSAERTGGSVSTLTIQRTQQEDSAVYLCASSITSGPYNEQFFGPGTRLTVL.

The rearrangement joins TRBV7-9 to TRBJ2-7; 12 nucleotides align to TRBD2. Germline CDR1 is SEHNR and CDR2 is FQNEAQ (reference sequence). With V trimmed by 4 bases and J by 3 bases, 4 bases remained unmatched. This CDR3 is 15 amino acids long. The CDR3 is CASSSRTSGDYEQYF. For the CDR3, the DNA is TGTGCCAGCAGCTCCAGGACTAGCGGGGACTACGAGCAGTACTTC.

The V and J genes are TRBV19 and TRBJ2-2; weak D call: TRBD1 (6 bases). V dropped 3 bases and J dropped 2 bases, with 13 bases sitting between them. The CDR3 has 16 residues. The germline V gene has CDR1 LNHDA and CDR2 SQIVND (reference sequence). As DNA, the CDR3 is TGTGCCAGTAGTATTTGGGGGCGCACCAACACCGGGGAGCTGTTTTTT. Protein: CASSIWGRTNTGELFF.

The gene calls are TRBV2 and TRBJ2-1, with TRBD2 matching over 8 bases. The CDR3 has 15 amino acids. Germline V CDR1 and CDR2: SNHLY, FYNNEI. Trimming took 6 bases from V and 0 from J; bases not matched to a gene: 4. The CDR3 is CASRFAGGSYNEQFF. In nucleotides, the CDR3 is TGTGCCAGCAGATTCGCGGGGGGCTCCTACAATGAGCAGTTCTTC.